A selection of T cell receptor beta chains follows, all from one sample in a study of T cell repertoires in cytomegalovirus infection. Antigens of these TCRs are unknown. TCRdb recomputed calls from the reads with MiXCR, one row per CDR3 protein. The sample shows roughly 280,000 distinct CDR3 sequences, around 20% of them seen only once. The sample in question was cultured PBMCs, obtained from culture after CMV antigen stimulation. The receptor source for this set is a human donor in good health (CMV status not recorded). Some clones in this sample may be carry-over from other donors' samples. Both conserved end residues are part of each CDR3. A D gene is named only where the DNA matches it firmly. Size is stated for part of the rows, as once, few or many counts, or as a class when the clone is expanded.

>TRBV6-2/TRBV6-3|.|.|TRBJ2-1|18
TGTGCCAGCAGCCGTCACGTCGGCAAGCGGGCCCGTCTGAATGAGCAGTTCTTC
CASSRHVGKRARLNEQFF
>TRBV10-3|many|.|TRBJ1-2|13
TGTGCCATCAGTGAGCAGGACTCCTATGGCTACACCTTC
CAISEQDSYGYTF
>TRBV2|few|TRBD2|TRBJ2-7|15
TGTGCCAGCAGTGGTCTAGCGGGAGGCTCCTACGAGCAGTACTTC
CASSGLAGGSYEQYF
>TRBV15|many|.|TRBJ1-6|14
TGTGCCACCAGCAGAGATGGCACAGGTTCACCCCTCCACTTT
CATSRDGTGSPLHF
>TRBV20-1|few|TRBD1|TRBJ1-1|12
TGCAGTGCTCACAGGGGTATCGCTGAAGCTTTCTTT
CSAHRGIAEAFF
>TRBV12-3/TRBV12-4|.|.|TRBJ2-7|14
TGTGCCAGCAGTCCGGGGACTGTTCCCTACGAGCAGTACTTC
CASSPGTVPYEQYF
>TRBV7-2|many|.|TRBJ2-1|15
TGTGCCAGCAGCCGAGACTGGAGCTCCTACAATGAGCAGTTCTTC
CASSRDWSSYNEQFF
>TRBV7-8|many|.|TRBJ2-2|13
TGTGCCAGCAGCTTAAGATCCACCGGGGAGCTGTTTTTT
CASSLRSTGELFF
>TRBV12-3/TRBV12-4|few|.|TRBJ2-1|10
TGTGCCAGCTTTAAGGGTGAGCAGTTCTTC
CASFKGEQFF
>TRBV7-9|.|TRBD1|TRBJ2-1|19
TGTGCCAGCAGGGAGGAGACGGGACAGGGGGCGAGAAGTCGGAATGAGCAGTTCTTC
CASREETGQGARSRNEQFF
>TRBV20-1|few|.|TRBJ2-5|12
TGCAGTGCGAACGAGAGGGGGGAGACCCAGTACTTC
CSANERGETQYF
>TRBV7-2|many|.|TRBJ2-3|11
TGTGCCAGCACCCCCTTAGAAACGCAGTATTTT
CASTPLETQYF
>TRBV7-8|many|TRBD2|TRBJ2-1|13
TGTGCCAGCAGCTTACTTGCTAGCGGATACGGGTTCTTC
CASSLLASGYGFF
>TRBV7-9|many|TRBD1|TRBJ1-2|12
TGTGCCAGCACTATGGGACAGCCGGGCTACACCTTC
CASTMGQPGYTF
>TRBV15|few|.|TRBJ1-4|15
TGTGCCACCAGCAGGGATGCAGGGAGGGGTGAAAAACTGTTTTTT
CATSRDAGRGEKLFF
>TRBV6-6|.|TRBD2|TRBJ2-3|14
TGTGCCAGCAGAAACGCGGGAGGCACAGATACGCAGTATTTT
CASRNAGGTDTQYF
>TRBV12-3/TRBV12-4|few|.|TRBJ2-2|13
TGTGCCAGCGAAGGTAGCTGGGCCGGGGAGCTGTTTTTT
CASEGSWAGELFF
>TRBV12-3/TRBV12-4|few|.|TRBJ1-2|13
TGTGCCAGCACCCTACTCCATTCTAGGGGCTACACCTTC
CASTLLHSRGYTF
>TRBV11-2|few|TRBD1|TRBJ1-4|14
TGTGCCAGCAGCTTCGGACAGGGGAACGAAAAACTGTTTTTT
CASSFGQGNEKLFF
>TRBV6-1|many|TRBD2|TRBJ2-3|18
TGTGCCAGCAGTGAAACCTATAATAGCGGGGCTAGCACAGATACGCAGTATTTT
CASSETYNSGASTDTQYF
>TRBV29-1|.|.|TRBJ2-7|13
TGCAGCGTTGTAGGGGGTGCCTCCTACGAGCAGTACTTC
CSVVGGASYEQYF
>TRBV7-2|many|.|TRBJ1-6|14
TGTGCCAGCAGCTTAACGTGGAATGGGTCACCCCTCCACTTT
CASSLTWNGSPLHF
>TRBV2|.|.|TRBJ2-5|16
TGTGCCAGCAGGGCTGGACTGGGATGGGGACCAGAGACCCAGTACTTC
CASRAGLGWGPETQYF
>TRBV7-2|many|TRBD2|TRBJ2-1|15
TGTGCCAGCAGCTTAAACGGGAGGGCCGGGGATGAGCAGTTCTTC
CASSLNGRAGDEQFF
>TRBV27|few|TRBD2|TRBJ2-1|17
TGTGCCAGCACGAGTATTTTTAGCGGGAGTATCTACAATGAGCAGTTCTTC
CASTSIFSGSIYNEQFF
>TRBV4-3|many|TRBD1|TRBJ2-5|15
TGCGCCAGCAGCCAAGGGGACAGGGGGAGAGAGACCCAGTACTTC
CASSQGDRGRETQYF
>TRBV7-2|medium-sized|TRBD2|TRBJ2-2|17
TGTGCCAGCAGCTTACGAGGTGGCGGGAGGGCGGCCGGGGAGCTGTTTTTT
CASSLRGGGRAAGELFF
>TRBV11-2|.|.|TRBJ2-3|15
TGTGCCAGCAGCGTTGACAGAACGATACCTGATACGCAGTATTTT
CASSVDRTIPDTQYF
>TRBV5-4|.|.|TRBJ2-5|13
TGTGCCAGCAAACCCTGGACCGAAGAGACCCAGTACTTC
CASKPWTEETQYF
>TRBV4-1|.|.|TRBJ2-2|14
TGCGCCAGCAGCCAAGGACAGAACACCGGGGAGCTGTTTTTT
CASSQGQNTGELFF
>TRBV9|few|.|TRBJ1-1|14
TGTGCCAGCAGCGTTCTGGGTAAAAACACTGAAGCTTTCTTT
CASSVLGKNTEAFF
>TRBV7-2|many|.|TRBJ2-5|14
TGTGCCAGCAGCTTAGGAGGGGTCCGGGGGACCCAGTACTTC
CASSLGGVRGTQYF
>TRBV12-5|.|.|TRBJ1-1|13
TGTGCTAGTGGTTTGTCCCGTGACACTGAAGCTTTCTTT
CASGLSRDTEAFF
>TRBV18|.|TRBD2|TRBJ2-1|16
TGTGCCAGCTCACCAATACTAGCGGGGATCTACAATGAGCAGTTCTTC
CASSPILAGIYNEQFF
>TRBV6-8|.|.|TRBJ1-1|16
TGTGCCAGCAGTTCCCGGGACACGAGACTTAACACTGAAGCTTTCTTT
CASSSRDTRLNTEAFF
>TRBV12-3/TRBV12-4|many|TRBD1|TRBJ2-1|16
TGTGCCAGCAGTTTATTCGGACAGGGGAGAAACAATGAGCAGTTCTTC
CASSLFGQGRNNEQFF
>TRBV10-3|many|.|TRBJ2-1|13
TGTGCCATCACCGAGTATGAGGGCAATGAGCAGTTCTTC
CAITEYEGNEQFF
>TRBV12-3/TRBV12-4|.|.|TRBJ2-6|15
TGTGCCAGCAGGTCTACGCGCTCTGGGGCCAACGTCCTGACTTTC
CASRSTRSGANVLTF
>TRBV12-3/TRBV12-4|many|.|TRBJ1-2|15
TGTGCCAGCAGTTTTGCCCGAGGGCCAAACTATGGCTACACCTTC
CASSFARGPNYGYTF
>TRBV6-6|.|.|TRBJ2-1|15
TGTGCCAGCAGTTACTCGATTAGCCGACTCAATGAGCAGTTCTTC
CASSYSISRLNEQFF
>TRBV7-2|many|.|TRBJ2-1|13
TGTGCCAGCAGCTTAGTTTCGTGGGGTGAGCAGTTCTTC
CASSLVSWGEQFF
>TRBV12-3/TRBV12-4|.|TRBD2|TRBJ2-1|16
TGTGCCAGCAGTCCGGTGAGGACTAGCGGTTACAATGAGCAGTTCTTC
CASSPVRTSGYNEQFF
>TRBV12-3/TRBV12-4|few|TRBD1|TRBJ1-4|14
TGTGCCAGCAGGATGGGACAGGGGAATGAAAAACTGTTTTTT
CASRMGQGNEKLFF
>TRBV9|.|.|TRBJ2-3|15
TGTGCCAGCAGCGTAGACGGAGTTTTCACAGATACGCAGTATTTT
CASSVDGVFTDTQYF
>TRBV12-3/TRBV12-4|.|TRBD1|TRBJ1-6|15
TGTGCCAGCAGTCGAAATACAGGGGGCGATTCACCCCTCCACTTT
CASSRNTGGDSPLHF
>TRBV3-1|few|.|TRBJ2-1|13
TGTGCCAGCAGCCGTGCTAGCAGAAATGAGCAGTTCTTC
CASSRASRNEQFF
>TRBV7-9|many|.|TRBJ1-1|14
TGTGCCAGCAGCCCGGACCTCCTGAACACTGAAGCTTTCTTT
CASSPDLLNTEAFF
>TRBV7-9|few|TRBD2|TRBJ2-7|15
TGTGCCAGCAGCTTAATGTCGGGACTAGCGGGTTCCACGGACTTC
CASSLMSGLAGSTDF
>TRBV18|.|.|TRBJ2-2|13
TGTGCCAGCTCCCAAGACAGAACCGGGGAGCTGTTTTTT
CASSQDRTGELFF
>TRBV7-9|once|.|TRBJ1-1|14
TGTGCCAGCAGCTTAGCAGGGAGTGGCACTGAAGCTTTCTTT
CASSLAGSGTEAFF
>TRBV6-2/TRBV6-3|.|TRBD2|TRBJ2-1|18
TGTGCCAACACAACTAGCGGGAGGGCCGCGGGTACCTACAATGAGCAGTTCTTC
CANTTSGRAAGTYNEQFF
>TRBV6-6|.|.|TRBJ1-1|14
TGTGCCAGCAGTTACAGTCTGGGGGGCACTGAAGCTTTCTTT
CASSYSLGGTEAFF
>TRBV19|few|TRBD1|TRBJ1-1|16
TGTGCCAGTACTGGGGACAGGGGGCTCATGAACACTGAAGCTTTCTTT
CASTGDRGLMNTEAFF
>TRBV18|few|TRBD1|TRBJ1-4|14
TGTGCCAGCTCACCAGCGGGACAGAATGAAAAACTGTTTTTT
CASSPAGQNEKLFF
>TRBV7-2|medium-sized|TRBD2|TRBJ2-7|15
TGTGCCAGCAGCCCCCTAGCGGGAGGTCTCTACGAGCAGTACTTC
CASSPLAGGLYEQYF
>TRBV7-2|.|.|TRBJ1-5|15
TGTGCCAGCAGCTCCGCGGTAACCAACAATCAGCCCCAGCATTTT
CASSSAVTNNQPQHF
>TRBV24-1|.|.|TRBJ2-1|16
TGTGCCACCAGTGACAGGAAGCAGGGGTTCTTCGGTGAGCAGTTCTTC
CATSDRKQGFFGEQFF